The present T cell receptor (beta chain) was sequenced within a study of control samples from healthy donors and cancer patients. Repertoires were generated with immunoSEQ multiplex PCR, while TCRdb's copy carries only in-frame clones and drops some. The sample yields just over 80,000 clones, roughly 86% seen once. CDR1 is LNHNV and CDR2 is YYDKDF in the germline V gene (reference sequence). The CDR3 is 15 amino acids. The V and J ends lost 0 bases and 5 bases respectively, with 13 bases between them. This TCR came from a man aged 50-59 years in good health. Input material: blood. V gene TRBV15 combines with J gene TRBJ2-5, with D tentatively TRBD2 (7 bases). The DNA for the CDR3 is TGTGCCACCAGCAGAGACCGGGGGGCCGGGGAGACCCAGTACTTC. Translation gives CATSRDRGAGETQYF.